The 30 T cell receptor beta chains given below trace back to one sample, sequenced in a study of CD8 T cells in Susac syndrome. Random hexamers were used to reverse transcribe an amount of about 0.45 to 1 ug RNA. MiXCR, run by TCRdb on the immunoSEQ multiplex PCR reads, gives a single entry per CDR3 protein. The table lists about 140,000 distinct CDR3 sequences, roughly 95% of them singletons. What was sequenced was CD4+ T cells from PBMCs. The receptors here all came from a human donor with multiple sclerosis.

CDR3 nucleotides: TGTGCCAGCAGTGAAGTTCGCGAGCAGTACTTC. Translating it yields CASSEVREQYF. The V and J genes are TRBV2 and TRBJ2-7, with D unresolved. The CDR3 contains 11 residues. Germline CDR1 is SNHLY and CDR2 is FYNNEI. V was pared by 1 base and J by 6 bases, with 4 bases between.

J is TRBJ2-7 and V is TRBV29-1; the D is unclear. The germline V gene encodes CDR1 SQVTM and CDR2 ANQGSEA. The V end was cut by 7 bases, the J end by 3 bases, with 10 bases between. The CDR3 has 11 residues. As DNA, the CDR3 is TGCAGCGGCGCCGACTTCTACGAGCAGTACTTC. Protein sequence: CSGADFYEQYF.

This clonotype has only one observation. The genes are TRBV28 and TRBJ1-1, with D possibly TRBD1 on 6 matching bases. Germline assignment: CDR1 MDHEN and CDR2 SYDVKM. CDR3 size: 14 residues. Trimming stripped 5 bases from V and 8 bases from J, with 18 bases between. CDR3 bases: TGTGCCAGCAGTCTAGTCCAGGGGCCAACGGAAGCTTTCTTT. Its protein is CASSLVQGPTEAFF.

The chain recombines TRBV5-4 with TRBJ2-3; 8 bases map to TRBD2. This CDR3 contains 16 residues. CDR1 SGHNT and CDR2 YYREEE come from the germline V gene (reference sequence). The junction had 4 bases not matched to a gene; V was cut back by 1 base and J by 0 bases. The CDR3 loop reads CASSLPSGGSTDTQYF. DNA for the CDR3: TGTGCCAGCAGCTTGCCCAGCGGGGGTAGCACAGATACGCAGTATTTT.

This chain connects TRBV24-1 to TRBJ2-5, with a tentative D call TRBD1 (5 bases). Germline CDR1 reads KGHDR; CDR2 reads SFDVKD. This CDR3 is 17 amino acids long. V was cut by 2 bases and J by 4 bases, with 19 bases left in between. This CDR3 reads CATSDSPFGRAGETQYF. In nucleotides, the CDR3 is TGTGCCACCAGTGATTCCCCGTTCGGCAGGGCTGGAGAGACCCAGTACTTC.

CDR3 DNA sequence: TGTGCCAGCAGCTTACGACAGGGGGCCCAGCCCCAGCATTTT. Its translation is CASSLRQGAQPQHF. The chain links TRBV7-8 to TRBJ1-5; TRBD1 matches at 10 bases. J lost 7 bases, V lost 2 bases, and 2 bases had no gene match. Looked up from germline, CDR1 is SGHVS and CDR2 is FQNEAQ. This CDR3 region has 14 residues. The full variable domain, rest sourced from reference TRBV7-8 and TRBJ1-5, is GAGVSQSPRYKVAKRGQDVALRCDPISGHVSLFWYQQALGQGPEFLTYFQNEAQLDKSGLPSDRFFAERPEGSVSTLKIQRTQQEDSAVYLCASSLRQGAQPQHFGDGTRLSIL.

This clonotype was counted a single time. The V and J genes are TRBV30 and TRBJ2-3; the match to TRBD2 covers 9 bases. This CDR3 comprises 13 residues. V lost 3 bases, J lost 4 bases, and 2 bases stayed unmatched. The germline V gene encodes CDR1 GTSNPN and CDR2 SVGIG (reference sequence). Here the CDR3 DNA reads TGTGCCTGGAGCCTAGCGGGGCCAGATACGCAGTATTTT. Translated, it gives CAWSLAGPDTQYF.

The chain carries TRBV28 and TRBJ1-5; D uncertain. The V end was cut by 2 bases, the J end by 0 bases, with 8 bases between. The CDR3 spans 15 residues. The germline V gene has CDR1 MDHEN and CDR2 SYDVKM. CDR3 protein: CASSLITTSNQPQHF. The CDR3 DNA sequence: TGTGCCAGCAGTTTAATTACCACTAGCAATCAGCCCCAGCATTTT.

The chain couples TRBV6-6 to TRBJ2-7; 12 positions match TRBD2. Germline CDR1 reads MNHNY; CDR2 reads SVGAGI (reference sequence). This CDR3 region has 16 residues. J gave up 7 bases and V 5 bases, and 12 bases lay outside the gene matches. CDR3 residues: CASSLISSGRGREQYF. For the CDR3, the DNA is TGTGCCAGCAGTCTCATCTCTAGCGGGAGGGGGAGAGAGCAGTACTTC.

The rearrangement joins TRBV7-2 to TRBJ1-2; tentatively, D is TRBD1 (6 bases). Germline CDR1 SGHTA, CDR2 FQGNSA. The V gene lost 5 bases and the J gene lost 3 bases, with 13 bases spanning the gap. There are 14 residues in the CDR3. The CDR3 loop is CASSPRGNDYGYTF. The CDR3 nucleotides read TGTGCCAGCAGCCCGAGGGGGAATGACTATGGCTACACCTTC.

The rearrangement links TRBV21-1 to TRBJ2-1. TRBV21-1 is designated a pseudogene. This CDR3 has 12 residues. CDR3 sequence (DNA): TGTGCCAGCAGCCCAAGAGACCATGAGCAGTTCTTC. Translating gives CASSPRDHEQFF.

The chain is built from TRBV27 and TRBJ2-5; TRBD2 matches 11 bases. V shed 5 bases and J 3 bases; nucleotides not matched to a gene: 5. Germline CDR1 MNHEY, CDR2 SMNVEV (reference sequence). The CDR3 consists of 15 residues. The CDR3 is CASSRVAGGEETQYF. Here the CDR3 DNA reads TGTGCCAGCAGTCGTGTAGCGGGAGGGGAAGAGACCCAGTACTTC.

This rearrangement joins TRBV20-1 to TRBJ1-2; possible D gene TRBD1, 5 bases. Trimming shortened V by 5 bases and J by 5 bases, and 12 bases separated the two germline ends. The CDR3 sequence is 12 residues long. Germline V gene sequence: CDR1 DFQATT, CDR2 SNEGSKA (reference sequence). The CDR3 nucleotides read TGCAGTGCTGCCGGGACCGCATATGGCTACACCTTC. Translating gives CSAAGTAYGYTF.

The chain recombines TRBV7-9 with TRBJ1-5, with TRBD1 matching over 12 bases. The CDR3 is 15 residues long. V lost 5 bases, J lost 11 bases, and 10 bases stayed unmatched. Germline lookup yields CDR1 SEHNR and CDR2 FQNEAQ (reference sequence). In nucleotides, the CDR3 is TGTGCCAGCAGCCTCCGAGGGACAGGGGGCGAGACCCAGCATTTT. Translating it yields CASSLRGTGGETQHF.

The chain carries TRBV29-1 and TRBJ2-7, with D perhaps matching TRBD1 (5 bases). CDR1 is SQVTM and CDR2 is ANQGSEA in the germline V gene. CDR3 length: 14 amino acids. The V gene lost 0 bases and the J gene lost 6 bases, with 15 bases spanning the gap. This CDR3 is CSVEDRYRQGEQYF. The CDR3 nucleotides read TGCAGCGTTGAAGATCGGTACAGGCAAGGCGAGCAGTACTTC.

This chain joins TRBV29-1 and TRBJ2-1, with 7 nucleotides matching TRBD1. V trimming: 3 bases; J trimming: 6 bases; junction bases outside the gene matches: 5. The germline V gene has CDR1 SQVTM and CDR2 ANQGSEA. The CDR3 has 13 residues. This CDR3 reads CSVEPTGANEQFF. CDR3 nucleotide sequence: TGCAGCGTTGAGCCCACAGGGGCCAATGAGCAGTTCTTC.

This clonotype was detected once. The rearrangement joins TRBV5-1 to TRBJ2-5, with D possibly being TRBD1 (5 bases). CDR1 SGHRS and CDR2 YFSETQ come from the germline V gene. This CDR3 contains 15 residues. Trimming removed 0 bases from V and 3 bases from J, with 12 bases in between. CDR3 region: CASSLAATEKETQYF. The DNA of the CDR3 is TGCGCCAGCAGCTTGGCCGCGACAGAGAAAGAGACCCAGTACTTC.

This rearrangement joins TRBV12-3 or TRBV12-4 to TRBJ1-1; the D is unclear. V was clipped by 2 bases and J by 1 base, with 5 bases between them. This CDR3 spans 13 amino acids. Written as DNA, the CDR3 is TGTGCCAGCAGTTTACAACCGAACACTGAAGCTTTCTTT. Its translation: CASSLQPNTEAFF.

The gene calls are TRBV7-9 and TRBJ1-1; D is possibly TRBD1 (6 bases). CDR3 length equals 14 residues. Trimming pared 10 bases from V and 3 bases from J, leaving 18 bases between. Germline V CDR1 and CDR2: SEHNR, FQNEAQ (reference sequence). The CDR3 loop is CATLPGASDTEAFF. As DNA, the CDR3 is TGTGCCACCCTCCCAGGGGCGTCGGACACTGAAGCTTTCTTT.

This clonotype is a singleton in its sample. This sequence joins TRBV3-1 and TRBJ2-4, with D uncertain. The CDR3 loop spans 17 amino acids. Between the trimmed V and J ends, which lost 4 bases and 6 bases, there was a span of 22 bases. Germline V gene data show CDR1 as LGHDT and CDR2 as YNNKEL (reference sequence). The CDR3 loop is CASSPSNTPARSNIQYF. CDR3 DNA: TGTGCCAGCAGCCCATCAAATACCCCGGCCCGGTCAAACATTCAGTACTTC.

The chain combines TRBV19 with TRBJ2-4; D gene unclear. The CDR3 is 15 residues long. The V gene's germline CDR1 is LNHDA and CDR2 SQIVND (reference sequence). V was cut by 2 bases and J by 4 bases, with 12 bases left in between. The CDR3 protein is CASSIPSDTKNIQYF. CDR3 in DNA: TGTGCCAGTAGTATACCCAGCGACACGAAAAACATTCAGTACTTC.

The V and J genes are TRBV29-1 and TRBJ1-1, with D hard to call. The CDR3 spans 13 residues. CDR1 is SQVTM and CDR2 is ANQGSEA in the germline V gene. Trimming removed 7 bases from V and 4 bases from J, with 16 bases in between. CDR3 sequence: CSATACRSTEAFF. CDR3 sequence (DNA): TGCAGCGCGACTGCGTGCCGTAGCACTGAAGCTTTCTTT.

V usage is TRBV9 and J usage is TRBJ2-3; a possible D gene is TRBD2 (5 bases). Germline CDR1 SGDLS, CDR2 YYNGEE. This CDR3 region has 17 residues. Trimming removed 0 bases from V and 1 base from J, with 15 bases in between. This chain's CDR3 is CASSVASPGSGTDTQYF. Here the CDR3 DNA reads TGTGCCAGCAGCGTAGCGTCCCCGGGGAGCGGCACAGATACGCAGTATTTT.

The chain employs TRBV2 and TRBJ2-2, with D perhaps matching TRBD1 (6 bases). Germline CDR1 SNHLY, CDR2 FYNNEI. V lost 7 bases, J lost 5 bases, and 11 bases lay in between. The CDR3 sequence is 13 residues long. CDR3 bases: TGTGCCAGCACAGGGGTAGAAACCGGGGAGCTGTTTTTT. This encodes CASTGVETGELFF.

The chain links TRBV7-2 to TRBJ1-2; the D gene is possibly TRBD1 (6 bases). The germline gives CDR1 SGHTA, CDR2 FQGNSA. The CDR3 has 14 amino acids. The germline V and J ends were trimmed by 5 bases and 4 bases, with 14 bases remaining between them. CDR3 sequence: CASSGQTGTYGYTF. CDR3 sequence (DNA): TGTGCCAGCAGCGGGCAGACAGGAACCTATGGCTACACCTTC.

This clonotype was observed once. The chain recombines TRBV25-1 with TRBJ1-3, with D unresolved. Germline V CDR1 and CDR2: MGHDK, SYGVNS. The CDR3 runs to 14 residues. V was cut by 6 bases and J by 2 bases, with 11 bases left in between. The CDR3 reads CASSPQKAGNTIYF. The CDR3 bases are TGTGCCAGCAGCCCACAGAAGGCTGGAAACACCATATATTTT.

The chain has TRBV14 and TRBJ2-1; D may be TRBD1 (5 bases). Trimming took 1 base from V and 0 from J, leaving 22 bases between them. Germline CDR1 SGHDN, CDR2 FVKESK. The CDR3 sequence is 20 residues long. CDR3 DNA sequence: TGTGCCAGCAGCCAAGGGGGCCTCGAGGTTTTCGGCAGCTCCTACAATGAGCAGTTCTTC. Translating gives CASSQGGLEVFGSSYNEQFF.

The chain employs TRBV3-1 and TRBJ2-7; 7 bases agree with TRBD1. The CDR3 sequence is 14 residues long. V shed 4 bases and J 4 bases; nucleotides not matched to a gene: 7. CDR1 and CDR2 from the germline V gene are LGHDT and YNNKEL (reference sequence). CDR3 coding DNA: TGTGCCAGCAGCCCCCGACAGGGAGTATACGAGCAGTACTTC. It translates to CASSPRQGVYEQYF.

The table lists this clonotype with a few counts. The chain couples TRBV20-1 to TRBJ1-1, with no clear D. CDR1 DFQATT and CDR2 SNEGSKA come from the germline V gene (reference sequence). The ends were cut back, 1 base at V and 1 base at J, with 4 bases in the middle. The CDR3 runs to 12 residues. The CDR3 sequence is CSARAGNTEAFF. The CDR3 DNA reads as TGCAGTGCTAGAGCTGGGAACACTGAAGCTTTCTTT.

The chain recombines TRBV19 with TRBJ1-4; D is undetermined. The CDR3 runs to 12 residues. The V gene's germline CDR1 is LNHDA and CDR2 SQIVND (reference sequence). Deletions cut 9 bases from V and 0 bases from J, with 5 bases between. CDR3 region: CASSTTNEKLFF. The CDR3 nucleotides read TGTGCCAGCTCAACAACTAATGAAAAACTGTTTTTT.